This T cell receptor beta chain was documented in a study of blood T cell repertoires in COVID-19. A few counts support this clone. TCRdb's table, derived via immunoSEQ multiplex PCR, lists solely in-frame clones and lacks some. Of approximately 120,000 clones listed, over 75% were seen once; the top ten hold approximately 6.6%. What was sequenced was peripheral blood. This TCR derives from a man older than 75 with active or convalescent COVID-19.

The CDR3 reads CSVRNRTSGDHYEQYF. In DNA, the CDR3 is TGCAGCGTTCGAAACAGGACTAGCGGGGACCACTACGAGCAGTACTTC. This rearrangement joins TRBV29-1 to TRBJ2-7; 12 bases are shared with TRBD2. Looked up from germline, CDR1 is SQVTM and CDR2 is ANQGSEA. CDR3 length: 16 residues. The J segment lost 3 bases and the V segment lost 5 bases, leaving 11 bases of the junction unmatched.